This T cell receptor beta chain was found in a study of T cells in Graves' hyperthyroidism and ophthalmopathy (dated by TCRdb to between 2018 and 2021). Concerning the study at large: Peripheral blood samples were taken at the time of initial diagnosis, prior to any treatment. To identify TCR V-J signatures that set the groups apart, the researchers used a discovery cohort of about a hundred patients, made up of roughly 40 with Graves' ophthalmopathy and some 60 with stable Graves' hyperthyroidism. The roughly 99 discovery patients were divided at random into training and test sets in a 7:3 ratio. In more than 5 Graves' hyperthyroidism patients, the study also compared T-cell repertoires from thyroid tissue with T-cell repertoires from blood. Once sampling was done, hyperthyroidism patients were given methimazole at a starting dose of 30 mg daily, whereas ophthalmopathy patients were given high-dose intravenous methylprednisolone. An independent validation cohort of around 20 hyperthyroidism patients and 17 patients who later progressed to ophthalmopathy tested prospective prediction of ophthalmopathy. The paper describes TCR Vbeta CDR3 sequencing of around 130 peripheral blood samples, made up of around 41 ophthalmopathy patients, around 73 hyperthyroidism patients and around 17 progressor patients.

TCR beta CDR3 regions were amplified from RNA transcripts. The first round of RT-PCR for the TCR CDR3 was performed with the HTBI primer set and the Qiagen OneStep RT-PCR kit. The libraries were constructed in a second round of multiplex PCR and then size-selected and purified. Sequencing of the libraries was done on an Illumina HiSeq2000 using paired-end 100 bp reads. In the original analysis: SOAPnuke was used to process the raw data, with reads discarded if the reads contained adapters or uncalled bases, had a mean Phred below 15, or lacked an exact constant-primer or identifier match. High-quality paired reads were merged using COPE v1.2.5, and each unique nucleotide sequence was defined as a clonotype. MiTCR v1.1 was used to align the clonotypes against IMGT TRBV, TRBD and TRBJ reference segments. The analysis was restricted to V-J combinations with a frequency above 0.0001, which together covered 99.2% of the repertoires. A TCS score was defined as the ratio between F50 (clonal expansion) and ExV (chaos), using BLOSUM62-based TCRdist between CDR3 peptides within each V-J. Welch's t-statistics and random forest reduced 514 V-J features to 13, which were used in a naive Bayes classifier (R e1071). TCRdb ran its own pipeline on the public reads, namely fastp trimming at Q25 and MiXCR clone calling, and kept in-frame beta chains. Rows are combined by CDR3 protein, so each entry shows the most common genes and DNA. The V and J calls follow TCRdb's processing rather than the paper's. This sample lists approximately 600,000 distinct CDR3 sequences; around 15% were detected once. Clones ranked in the top ten supply 3.5% to 4% of the sample.

Overall study results and their limits: During validation, the model predicted progression to ophthalmopathy a median of approximately 7 months ahead of onset, with roughly 65% sensitivity and more than 72% specificity. Blood samples also contained most of the expanded thyroid clonotypes (frequency above 0.001), which suggests that blood repertoires may reflect thyroid immune responses. Sample size was not statistically predetermined, and blinding of investigators to group allocation was not performed. A model built on a 13 V-J signature distinguished ophthalmopathy from stable hyperthyroidism, reaching roughly 88% sensitivity and under 84% specificity in cross-validation and 80%/75% in testing.

For this chain, trimming is 5 bases at the V end and 2 bases at the J end, and the number of junction bases without a gene match is 7. CDR1 and CDR2 (KGHSH, LQKENI) derive from the germline V gene. From cysteine to phenylalanine, the CDR3 is 16 amino acids long. The entry retains the CDR3 DNA only, 48 bases that are in frame from base 1. Ten or more counts support this clonotype. The antigen it recognizes is unknown. No much larger clone exists at a distance of one base, and base qualities are not known. Stable Graves' hyperthyroidism was defined as no progression to ophthalmopathy during 18 months of follow-up. The hyperthyroidism patients were between 18 and 65 years old and newly diagnosed, with a disease duration of less than 2 months. Any patient with an uncontrolled infection, another autoimmune disease, pregnancy or lactation was excluded. Diagnoses were established on the basis of clinical symptoms, serum thyroxine and TRAb, thyroid ultrasound, and orbital computed tomography. PBMCs were separated from roughly 10 ml of fresh peripheral blood using Ficoll-Paque density gradient centrifugation. Total RNA was extracted using Trizol reagent, and RNA quality was assessed on an Agilent 2100 Bioanalyzer.

This sequence was found in a woman aged 25 to 39 with Graves' hyperthyroidism. Source material: blood. In this chain, TRBV18 is recombined with TRBJ2-3, and TRBD2 aligns with 10 junction nucleotides. In nucleotides, the sequence is TGTGCCAGCTCATCTTGGACTAGCGGAAACACAGATACGCAGTATTTT. Its amino acids are CASSSWTSGNTDTQYF.